The clone carrying this T cell receptor (beta chain) has a count of ten or more. Antigen: not known. The source of the sample is a study of T cells in Graves' hyperthyroidism and ophthalmopathy. The CDR3 is 14 amino acids. With V trimmed by 5 bases and J by 4 bases, 7 bases remained unmatched. Ophthalmopathy cases met thresholds of Clinical Activity Score at least 3, NOSPECS grade at least 4 and duration under 3 months. Fresh peripheral blood, 9.5 to 10 ml of it, supplied the PBMCs. RNA transcripts provided the source from which TCR beta CDR3 regions were amplified. TCR CDR3 underwent first-round RT-PCR with the HTBI primer set. One entry per CDR3 protein, called by TCRdb with MiXCR from the multiplex PCR reads. The sample contains about 610,000 distinct CDR3 sequences, approximately 15% of which appear only once. Study outcomes and limitations: Ophthalmopathy was predicted by the model a median of roughly 6.6 months ahead of onset.

This TCR derives from a middle-aged woman with Graves' ophthalmopathy. The chain is built from TRBV12-3 or TRBV12-4 and TRBJ2-7; 8 nucleotides match TRBD2. Material for sequencing was blood. The CDR3 DNA reads as TGTGCCAGCAGTCCAAGCGGGAGAAGGTACGAGCAGTACTTC. It is translated as CASSPSGRRYEQYF.